Detailed here is one T cell receptor (beta chain). Its antigen remains undetermined. No per-base quality is available; no much larger clone lies one base away. These data belong to a study of beta chain features in type 1 diabetes (dated by TCRdb to about 2018). Study-level background: Mean age, gender distribution, total cell number and subset yield did not differ between patients and healthy donors. A total of 107,917,701 sorted cells were examined across all samples, and RNA yield correlated strongly with the number of cells per subset. The study compared the TCRB repertoires of sorted circulating CD4+ T cell subsets in recently diagnosed type 1 diabetes patients with those in matched healthy donors. Regulatory and stem cell-like memory subsets were obtained from only 8 patients and roughly 8 healthy donors, while naive and central memory subsets were obtained from all 30 or so donors. The research as a whole found: Naive, central memory and regulatory TCRB repertoires appeared to be more alike among patients than among healthy donors. Because cDNA was sequenced instead of genomic DNA, highly expressing activated cells could be over-represented, though the groups showed no difference in activation or CD3 levels. Shorter templates might have been favored by PCR, but patient and control samples were amplified and corrected together, so both groups would have been affected equally by any skew. At VDJ recombination sites, type 1 diabetes patients had fewer insertions and more deleted nucleotides, which implies abnormalities in thymic rearrangement. Because the HLA sub-analyses included only small numbers of individuals, any influence of HLA type on TCRB rearrangement was left unresolved. A moderate but significant shortening of TCRB CDR3 length was observed in type 1 diabetes patients in all four CD4+ subsets.

From each donor, a single peripheral blood sample of about 110 mL on average was drawn into heparinised tubes. A BD FACSAria II and a panel including CD45RO, CCR7, CD25, CD127, CD95 and CD27 were used to sort naive, central memory, regulatory and stem cell-like memory CD4+ T cells. Every sorted population had a purity above 95%. PBMCs were isolated right away by Lymphoprep density gradient centrifugation and were stained directly, without culture. So that batch effects would be minimized, each experiment stained and sorted samples in pairs, pairing one healthy donor with one patient. The High Capacity cDNA Reverse Transcription Kit was used to reverse transcribe all of the isolated RNA, meaning that expressed TCRB transcripts were what got sequenced. Naive, central memory and regulatory T cell samples underwent deep immunoSEQ sequencing, averaging about 3.5 million total reads per sample. Sorted cells were lysed in RLT buffer, and RNA was extracted using DNase-treated RNeasy Micro or Mini kits according to cell number. Each cell subset was processed on its own to prevent cross-contamination, while patient and healthy donor samples were processed together. TCRB sequences were amplified from cDNA with the immunoSEQ multiplex PCR, producing 87-bp fragments spanning the CDR3 region. Amplicons were sequenced on the Illumina HiSeq platform. In the paper's pipeline: PCR bias was corrected computationally using synthetic template baselines, and reads within Hamming distance 2 were collapsed, with unmergeable singletons discarded. Reads were aligned against IMGT so that V, D and J genes, CDR3 length and insertions or deletions at six rearrangement sites could be assigned. Within each subset, clonotype counts were normalized to sorted cell number, and only after that were true diversity and Gini coefficients computed with the tcR R package. The overlap coefficient, calculated on TCRB nucleotide sequences, was used to quantify repertoire sharing. This immuneACCESS table, as held by TCRdb, lists in-frame sequences with V and J called but not all clones. Of the missing ones, under half trace to an unresolved V gene in checked studies; the others have no known cause. V, J and clone size were drawn from that table, and D and trimming were deduced from the DNA. The sample table contains about 340,000 clones; only one count was recorded for roughly 8% of them. The ten largest clones add up to less than 0.45% of the sample.

The sequenced sample was central memory CD4+ T cells from blood. The receptor was isolated from a woman younger than 35 in good health.

The DNA sequence is as follows: TGCAGCGTTTCCCCAGGCAGGACGCAGTATTTT. The resulting protein is CSVSPGRTQYF. The chain is encoded by TRBV29-1 joined to TRBJ2-3, with the D gene call left open. CDR1 and CDR2, per the germline V gene, are SQVTM and ANQGSEA. V lost 5 bases and J lost 9 bases; the stretch between them is 12 bases long. The CDR3, from cysteine to phenylalanine, totals 11 residues. CDR3 DNA only is kept here, 33 bases in frame from base 1.